Presented here are 18 T cell receptor beta chains from one specimen sequenced in a study of blood T cell repertoires in COVID-19. Some clones are missing from TCRdb's copy, which holds only in-frame ones; the method was immunoSEQ multiplex PCR. The sample consists of 55,000 to 70,000 clones, about 80% of them appearing once. The sequenced material came from peripheral blood. The receptors stem from a woman aged 60-75 years with acute or convalescent COVID-19.

CDR3 region: CASSGQGAMNNEQFF. Written as DNA, the CDR3 is TGCGCCAGCTCCGGACAGGGGGCGATGAACAATGAGCAGTTCTTC. The V gene is TRBV10-1, the J gene TRBJ2-1, with 11 nucleotides matching TRBD1. Trimming cost V 8 bases and J 5 bases; bases outside gene matches: 8. The CDR3 totals 15 residues. In germline, CDR1 is WNHNN, CDR2 SYGVQD (reference sequence).

The rearrangement joins TRBV9 to TRBJ2-1, with 10 bases lining up with TRBD2. This CDR3 contains 17 residues. Germline values: CDR1 SGDLS, CDR2 YYNGEE. Losses at the gene ends were 0 bases for V and 3 bases for J; bases not matched to a gene: 6. As DNA, the CDR3 is TGTGCCAGCAGCGTAGGGTCTAGCGGGGGAAACTACAATGAGCAGTTCTTC. Its translation is CASSVGSSGGNYNEQFF.

This clone was recorded once. V usage is TRBV5-8 and J usage is TRBJ1-1; D may be TRBD1 (5 bases). Per germline, CDR1 SGHTS and CDR2 YDEGEE. V was pared by 4 bases and J by 1 base, with 8 bases between. There are 13 residues in the CDR3. Here the CDR3 reads CASSPRGNTEAFF. DNA of the CDR3: TGTGCCAGCAGCCCTAGGGGGAACACTGAAGCTTTCTTT.

The genes are TRBV25-1 and TRBJ1-2; 11 bases map to TRBD1. Germline CDR1 MGHDK, CDR2 SYGVNS. CDR3 length equals 15 residues. The junction had 9 bases not matched to a gene; V was cut back by 8 bases and J by 4 bases. The CDR3 here is CASSRGQGAVYGYTF. The CDR3 region has the DNA TGTGCCAGCTCCCGAGGACAGGGGGCGGTCTATGGCTACACCTTC.

The chain carries TRBV5-8 and TRBJ2-6; D is uncertain. Germline V gene data show CDR1 as SGHTS and CDR2 as YDEGEE. CDR3 length equals 13 residues. The ends were cut back, 5 bases at V and 0 bases at J, with 3 bases in the middle. The CDR3 bases are TGTGCCAGCAGGTACTCTGGGGCCAACGTCCTGACTTTC. It codes for CASRYSGANVLTF.

The J gene is TRBJ1-2, the V gene TRBV5-4, with TRBD1 matching over 8 bases. V lost 6 bases and J lost 4; bases outside the gene matches: 5. The CDR3 has 13 amino acids. Germline-derived CDR1 and CDR2 are SGHNT and YYREEE (reference sequence). The CDR3 nucleotides are TGTGCCAGCACCCAGGACAGGGTCTATGGCTACACCTTC. It translates to CASTQDRVYGYTF.

The V and J genes are TRBV18 and TRBJ2-7; TRBD1 matches 10 bases. Trimming took 6 bases from V and 5 from J; bases not matched to a gene: 4. CDR1 is KGHSH and CDR2 is LQKENI in the germline V gene. CDR3 length equals 13 residues. CDR3 nucleotides: TGTGCCAGCTCGGAGGGACAGGGGAACGAGCAGTACTTC. It translates to CASSEGQGNEQYF.

Only one count was recorded for this clone. The chain carries TRBV19 and TRBJ1-2; a weak D match, TRBD1 (5 bases). Germline V gene sequence: CDR1 LNHDA, CDR2 SQIVND (reference sequence). V lost 1 base and J 2 bases, leaving 5 bases between the germline ends. This CDR3 has 13 amino acids. The CDR3 sequence: CASSIAGNYGYTF. CDR3 nucleotides: TGTGCCAGTAGTATAGCAGGGAACTATGGCTACACCTTC.

The chain carries TRBV11-2 and TRBJ2-7, with 7 positions matching TRBD1. This CDR3 has 15 amino acids. With V trimmed by 5 bases and J by 7 bases, 14 bases remained unmatched. The germline V gene encodes CDR1 SGHAT and CDR2 FQNNGV. The chain's CDR3 is CASSTAGQAFGEQYF. DNA for the CDR3: TGTGCCAGCAGCACAGCCGGACAGGCTTTTGGAGAGCAGTACTTC.

This sequence joins TRBV19 and TRBJ2-1, with TRBD2 matching over 9 bases. Germline V CDR1 and CDR2: LNHDA, SQIVND (reference sequence). V trimming: 2 bases; J trimming: 4 bases; junction bases outside the gene matches: 6. The CDR3 totals 16 residues. The CDR3 region is CASSISPSGGYNEQFF. The DNA for the CDR3 is TGTGCCAGTAGTATATCGCCAAGCGGGGGGTACAATGAGCAGTTCTTC.

The genes are TRBV6-5 and TRBJ2-1; 8 bases agree with TRBD2. Trimming removed 6 bases from V and 7 bases from J; junction bases left unmatched: 8. The CDR3 extends over 14 amino acids. The germline V gene encodes CDR1 MNHEY and CDR2 SVGAGI. The chain's CDR3 is CASRLAGGGNEQFF. DNA of the CDR3: TGTGCCAGCAGGCTAGCCGGGGGGGGGAATGAGCAGTTCTTC.

This chain uses TRBV5-1 with TRBJ1-1, with 9 bases matching TRBD1. Germline V CDR1 and CDR2: SGHRS, YFSETQ. The CDR3 runs 14 residues. V trimming: 4 bases; J trimming: 10 bases; junction bases outside the gene matches: 11. The CDR3 nucleotides read TGCGCCAGCAGCAGACGGACAGGGGAGGCTGGAGCTTTCTTT. Translating gives CASSRRTGEAGAFF.

This rearrangement joins TRBV7-9 to TRBJ1-1; 8 nucleotides agree with TRBD1. In germline, CDR1 is SEHNR, CDR2 FQNEAQ (reference sequence). The CDR3 is made up of 12 amino acids. V was clipped by 4 bases and J by 9 bases; unmatched bases: 4. The CDR3 nucleotides are TGTGCCAGCAGCTCAGACAGGGGAAAAGCTTTCTTT. It is translated as CASSSDRGKAFF. Based on the CDR3 plus reference TRBV7-9 and TRBJ1-1, the full variable domain is DTGVSQNPRHKITKRGQNVTFRCDPISEHNRLYWYRQTLGQGPEFLTYFQNEAQLEKSRLLSDRFSAERPKGSFSTLEIQRTEQGDSAMYLCASSSDRGKAFFGQGTRLTVV.

V is TRBV4-3 and J is TRBJ2-1; D remains ambiguous. The CDR3 is 13 amino acids. Germline V gene lookup returns CDR1 LGHNA and CDR2 YSLEER. V was trimmed by 1 base and J by 7 bases, leaving 8 bases between them. CDR3 DNA: TGCGCCAGCAGCCAAGTTACCGGGAATGAGCAGTTCTTC. Protein: CASSQVTGNEQFF.

This clone was recorded a few times. The chain recombines TRBV6-6 with TRBJ2-7, with 7 bases fitting TRBD1. V was pared by 5 bases and J by 0 bases, with 4 bases of the junction left unmatched. This CDR3 region has 14 residues. Germline assignment: CDR1 MNHNY and CDR2 SVGAGI (reference sequence). The DNA for the CDR3 is TGTGCCAGCAGTCCCCGGACAGGCTCCTACGAGCAGTACTTC. It codes for CASSPRTGSYEQYF.

The rearrangement joins TRBV9 to TRBJ2-1, with 7 bases that match TRBD1. Looked up from germline, CDR1 is SGDLS and CDR2 is YYNGEE. CDR3 size: 15 residues. The junction had 7 bases not matched to a gene; V was cut back by 4 bases and J by 3 bases. The CDR3 protein is CASSPGTVYYNEQFF. CDR3 nucleotide sequence: TGTGCCAGCAGCCCCGGGACAGTTTACTACAATGAGCAGTTCTTC.

The CDR3 here is CASSDRPRQGVSYEQYF. The CDR3, as DNA: TGTGCCAGCTCAGACCGACCAAGGCAGGGGGTTTCCTACGAGCAGTACTTC. The chain uses TRBV18 and TRBJ2-7, with 7 nucleotides matching TRBD1. Germline V CDR1 and CDR2: KGHSH, LQKENI. The ends lost 5 bases at V and 1 base at J; junction bases unmatched: 14. The CDR3 spans 17 residues.

This rearrangement joins TRBV7-9 to TRBJ2-1; 8 bases align to TRBD2. Germline CDR1 SEHNR, CDR2 FQNEAQ (reference sequence). With V trimmed by 3 bases and J by 4 bases, 2 bases remained unmatched. The CDR3 consists of 14 residues. In nucleotides, the CDR3 is TGTGCCAGCAGCTTTGCGGGGGGTTACAATGAGCAGTTCTTC. Amino acids: CASSFAGGYNEQFF.